Below, 14 T cell receptor beta chains from the same sample are listed, as sequenced in a study of T cell responses to AZD1222 COVID-19 vaccine. The repertoire was sequenced with immunoSEQ multiplex PCR; TCRdb's copy has only in-frame clones and lacks some. The sample lists 150,000 to 200,000 clones; over 80% were seen once. Material: peripheral blood, obtained on day 0 of AZD1222 vaccination. The receptors derive from an adult in good health.

This chain links TRBV27 with TRBJ1-1; the D gene is possibly TRBD1 (6 bases). CDR1 MNHEY and CDR2 SMNVEV come from the germline V gene (reference sequence). V was shortened by 7 bases and J by 0 bases, with 18 bases between the two germline ends. There are 16 residues in the CDR3. Here the CDR3 DNA reads TGTGCCAGCACCCCAACAGGGACTCCGATGAACACTGAAGCTTTCTTT. This sequence encodes CASTPTGTPMNTEAFF.

The J gene is TRBJ2-7, the V gene TRBV24-1; D remains ambiguous. CDR1 and CDR2 from the germline V gene are KGHDR and SFDVKD. This CDR3 has 13 residues. V lost 2 bases and J 3 bases, leaving 7 bases between the germline ends. The CDR3 loop is CATSDSANYEQYF. Written as DNA, the CDR3 is TGTGCCACCAGTGATTCAGCTAACTACGAGCAGTACTTC.

This clone appeared a single time. The chain joins TRBV19 to TRBJ1-1; TRBD1 matches 9 bases. Losses at the gene ends were 8 bases for V and 3 bases for J; bases not matched to a gene: 10. This CDR3 is 15 amino acids long. CDR1 LNHDA and CDR2 SQIVND come from the germline V gene (reference sequence). CDR3 in amino acids: CASQDRGELDTEAFF. The CDR3 DNA follows: TGTGCCAGTCAAGACAGGGGGGAGTTAGACACTGAAGCTTTCTTT.

A few counts support this clone. This chain links TRBV6-4 with TRBJ2-3; 10 bases align to TRBD2. Germline trimming cut 5 bases from V and 6 bases from J; bases unmatched to any gene: 5. Germline V lookup: CDR1 MRHNA, CDR2 SNTAGT. The CDR3 covers 14 residues. CDR3 protein: CASSISGGSDTQYF. Here the CDR3 DNA reads TGTGCCAGCAGTATTAGCGGGGGGTCTGATACGCAGTATTTT.

This clone was seen only once. V usage is TRBV4-1 and J usage is TRBJ2-7; D tentatively reads TRBD1 or TRBD2 (5 bases each). Trimming took off 0 bases at V and 5 bases at J, with 17 bases between the two ends. Germline V gives CDR1 MGHRA, CDR2 YSYEKL. The CDR3 loop spans 16 amino acids. The CDR3 DNA is TGCGCCAGCAGCCAAGAATCCAGGCCAGGGAGCAACGAGCAGTACTTC. Its translation is CASSQESRPGSNEQYF.

The V call is TRBV27, the J call TRBJ2-5; 11 nucleotides match TRBD2. Trimming took 8 bases from V and 5 from J; bases not matched to a gene: 10. Germline loops: CDR1 MNHEY, CDR2 SMNVEV (reference sequence). The CDR3 totals 15 residues. The chain's CDR3 is CASGAGTSGWETQYF. CDR3 bases: TGTGCCAGCGGGGCCGGGACTAGCGGTTGGGAGACCCAGTACTTC.

This clone came up once. The V gene is TRBV30, the J gene TRBJ1-1; perhaps TRBD1 as D (5 bases). Germline V CDR1 and CDR2: GTSNPN, SVGIG (reference sequence). V lost 0 bases and J 4 bases, leaving 12 bases between the germline ends. The length of the CDR3 is 14 residues. The CDR3 loop reads CAWSVEGDGTEAFF. The CDR3 DNA follows: TGTGCCTGGAGTGTAGAAGGGGACGGCACTGAAGCTTTCTTT.

This rearrangement joins TRBV6-5 to TRBJ1-6; TRBD1 matches at 7 bases. V was pared by 6 bases and J by 7 bases, with 6 bases of the junction left unmatched. CDR3 length equals 14 residues. The germline V gene has CDR1 MNHEY and CDR2 SVGAGI. Written as DNA, the CDR3 is TGTGCCAGCAGAACAGGGGTCGGGAATTCACCCCTCCACTTT. This encodes CASRTGVGNSPLHF.

V usage is TRBV27 and J usage is TRBJ2-3; D gene uncertain. Germline assignment: CDR1 MNHEY and CDR2 SMNVEV (reference sequence). There are 13 residues in the CDR3. The V end lost 6 bases, the J end lost 3 bases, and 10 bases lay between the germline ends. The CDR3 loop reads CASRSYKTDTQYF. Written as DNA, the CDR3 is TGTGCCAGCAGATCGTATAAGACAGATACGCAGTATTTT.

The chain uses TRBV29-1 and TRBJ1-2, with D unclear. The CDR3 loop spans 11 amino acids. The germline gives CDR1 SQVTM, CDR2 ANQGSEA. Trimming stripped 6 bases from V and 2 bases from J, with 7 bases between. CDR3 residues: CSVVLNYGYTF. CDR3 nucleotides: TGCAGCGTGGTGCTCAACTATGGCTACACCTTC.

This clone was seen a handful of times. The chain has TRBV7-3 and TRBJ2-1; D ambiguous. Trimming removed 5 bases from V and 1 base from J, with 9 bases in between. CDR1 and CDR2 from the germline V gene are SGHTA and FQGTGA. The CDR3 extends over 14 amino acids. CDR3 sequence: CASSPGISYNEQFF. The CDR3 DNA sequence: TGTGCCAGCAGCCCTGGGATTTCCTACAATGAGCAGTTCTTC.

The chain is built from TRBV30 and TRBJ2-7, with D possibly being TRBD1 (7 bases). V gave up 1 base and J gave up 7 bases, with 8 bases separating them. Germline CDR1 is GTSNPN and CDR2 is SVGIG (reference sequence). The CDR3 totals 11 residues. CDR3 sequence reads: CAWSAGGEQYF. CDR3 in DNA: TGTGCCTGGAGTGCAGGGGGGGAGCAGTACTTC.

The CDR3 sequence: CASSLVSYNEQFF. DNA of the CDR3: TGTGCCAGCAGCTTAGTCTCCTACAATGAGCAGTTCTTC. V is TRBV7-9 and J is TRBJ2-1; D remains unclear. V lost 1 base to trimming and J lost 0 bases, with 1 base between them. Germline V CDR1 and CDR2: SEHNR, FQNEAQ (reference sequence). The CDR3 length is 13 residues.

This chain connects TRBV28 to TRBJ1-2; TRBD1 might be the D (6 bases). CDR1 is MDHEN and CDR2 is SYDVKM in the germline V gene. The CDR3 covers 15 residues. Trimming took off 6 bases at V and 4 bases at J, with 18 bases between the two ends. The CDR3 nucleotides read TGTGCCAGCAGACTCGGAGGGGGGATCGGCTATGGCTACACCTTC. This gives the protein CASRLGGGIGYGYTF.